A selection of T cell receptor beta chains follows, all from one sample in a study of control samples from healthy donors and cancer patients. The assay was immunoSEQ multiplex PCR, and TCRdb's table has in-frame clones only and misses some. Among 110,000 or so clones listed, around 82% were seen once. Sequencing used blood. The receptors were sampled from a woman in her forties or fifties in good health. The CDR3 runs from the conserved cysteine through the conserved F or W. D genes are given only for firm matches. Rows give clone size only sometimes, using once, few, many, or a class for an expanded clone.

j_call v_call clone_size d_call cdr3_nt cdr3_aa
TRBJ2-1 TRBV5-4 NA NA TGTGCCAGCAGCTTGGAGGCCGCAGGGCGGAACTATGAGCAGTTCTTC CASSLEAAGRNYEQFF
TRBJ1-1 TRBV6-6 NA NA TGCGCCAGCAGTTTAGGGTACGAAGCTTTCTTT CASSLGYEAFF
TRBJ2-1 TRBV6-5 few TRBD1 TGTGCCAGCACCCTGGACAGGGTGGTCAATGAGCAGTTCTTC CASTLDRVVNEQFF
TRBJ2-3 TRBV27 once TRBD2 TGTGCCAGCAGTCCCGGACTAGCGGGCAGGGATACGCAGTATTTT CASSPGLAGRDTQYF
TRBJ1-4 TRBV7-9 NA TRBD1 TGTGCCAGCAGCTTATGGACAGGGGAAAAACTGTTTTTT CASSLWTGEKLFF
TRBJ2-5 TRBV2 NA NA TGTGCCAGCAAGGTTGGTACAGACCAAGAGACCCAGTACTTC CASKVGTDQETQYF
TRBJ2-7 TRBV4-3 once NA TGCGCCAGCAGCCAAGGAGACAGTCTCTCCTACGAGCAGTACTTC CASSQGDSLSYEQYF
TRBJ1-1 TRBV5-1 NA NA TGCGCCAGCAGCTTGGAGCCCCAGAACACTGAAGCTTTCTTT CASSLEPQNTEAFF
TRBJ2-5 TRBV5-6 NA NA TGTGCCAGCAGCTTGGATGGGGCCGCAGCTACCCAGTACTTC CASSLDGAAATQYF
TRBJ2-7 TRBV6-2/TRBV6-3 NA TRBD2 TGTGCCAGCAGCCCTCTCTACGGCGGGGGGGCCATCGAGCAGTACTTC CASSPLYGGGAIEQYF
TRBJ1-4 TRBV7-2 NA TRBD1 TGTGCCAGCAGCCCACAGGGGGATGAAAAACTGTTTTTT CASSPQGDEKLFF
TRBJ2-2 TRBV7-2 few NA TGTGCCAGCAGCTTCACAGGGTACACCGGGGAGCTGTTTTTT CASSFTGYTGELFF
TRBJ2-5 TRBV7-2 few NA TGTGCCAGCAGCTTAGTTCCCCTCACCGGACAGTTCTCAACCGGGACCCAGTACTTC CASSLVPLTGQFSTGTQYF
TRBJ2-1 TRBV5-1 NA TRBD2 TGCGCCAGCAGCGTGACTAGCGGGGACCCCCAGTTCTTC CASSVTSGDPQFF
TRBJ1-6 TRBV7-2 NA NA TGTGCCAGCAGCTTAAAGCTGAAATCCAGCTCCTATAATTCACCCCTCCACTTT CASSLKLKSSSYNSPLHF
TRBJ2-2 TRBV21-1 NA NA TGTGCCAGCAGCAAATGGACAGCGAACACCGGGGAGCTGTTTTTT CASSKWTANTGELFF
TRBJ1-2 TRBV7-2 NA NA TGTGCCAGCAGCCCTATACAGGGAGCCTATGGCTACACCTTC CASSPIQGAYGYTF
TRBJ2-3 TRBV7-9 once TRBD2 TGTGCCAGCAGCTTCAGCGGGGGGGCGACAGATACGCAGTATTTT CASSFSGGATDTQYF
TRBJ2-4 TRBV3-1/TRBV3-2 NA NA TGTGCCAGCAGCCAAGGGTCCACGGCCTTAGCCAAAAACATTCAGTACTTC CASSQGSTALAKNIQYF
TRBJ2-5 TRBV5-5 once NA TGTGCCAGCAGCTTGGTCCCAGGACTTCAAGAGACCCAGTACTTC CASSLVPGLQETQYF
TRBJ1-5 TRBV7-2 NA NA TGTGCCAGCAGCTTAACTGGGGCTAGCAATCAGCCCCAGCATTTT CASSLTGASNQPQHF
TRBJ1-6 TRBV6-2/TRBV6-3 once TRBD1 TGTGCCAGCAGTTTGGGGAGACCGGGACAGGGGATTTCACCCCTCCACTTT CASSLGRPGQGISPLHF
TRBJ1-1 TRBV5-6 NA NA TGTGCCAGCAGCTTGGGAGGGGGACGTGGGAACACTGAAGCTTTCTTT CASSLGGGRGNTEAFF
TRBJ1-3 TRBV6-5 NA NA TGTGCCAGCAGTTACGGACCGGCAGGCACTGGAAACACCATATATTTT CASSYGPAGTGNTIYF
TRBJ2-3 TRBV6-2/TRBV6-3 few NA TGTGCCAGCAGTTACGACGCTAGCACAGATACGCAGTATTTT CASSYDASTDTQYF
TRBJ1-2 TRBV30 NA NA TGTGCCTGGAGCCCGGGACGGACGGTTTCTCGGGGCTACACCTTC CAWSPGRTVSRGYTF
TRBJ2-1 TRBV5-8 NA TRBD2 TGTGCCAGCAGCTTGGTCCTCAGCGGGATACACAATGAGCAGTTCTTC CASSLVLSGIHNEQFF
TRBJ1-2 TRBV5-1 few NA TGCGCCAGCAGCTTGAGCATCGACACCCAAGGCTACACCTTC CASSLSIDTQGYTF
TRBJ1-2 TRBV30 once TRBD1 TGTGCCTGGCGCTTAGACAGGGGAGATGGCTACACCTTC CAWRLDRGDGYTF
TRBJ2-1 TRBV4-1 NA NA TGCGCCAGCAGCCAAGAACCCCCTACTTTCTACAATGAGCAGTTCTTC CASSQEPPTFYNEQFF
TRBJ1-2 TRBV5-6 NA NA TGTGCCAGCAGCTTGGGGACGACATCGAACTATGGCTACACCTTC CASSLGTTSNYGYTF
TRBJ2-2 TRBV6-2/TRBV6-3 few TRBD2 TGTGCCAGCAGTCAGACTAGCGTTGGCACCGGGGAGCTGTTTTTT CASSQTSVGTGELFF
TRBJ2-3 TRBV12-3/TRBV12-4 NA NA TGTGCCAGCAGTTTACTCCTCACCCCCTCGCAGTATTTT CASSLLLTPSQYF
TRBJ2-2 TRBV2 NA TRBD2 TGTGCCAGCAGGGGGGCTAGCGGGAGGGCCGGCACCGGGGAGCTGTTTTTT CASRGASGRAGTGELFF
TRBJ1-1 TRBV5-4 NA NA TGTGCCAGCAGCTTGGTTCAGGGGAACACTGAAGCTTTCTTT CASSLVQGNTEAFF
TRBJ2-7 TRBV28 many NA TGTGCCAGCAGTTTATCTAGGCGGGATAACTCCTACGAGCAGTACTTC CASSLSRRDNSYEQYF
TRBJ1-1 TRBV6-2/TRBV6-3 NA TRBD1 TGTGCCAGCAGTTATGACAGGGACACTGAAGCTTTCTTT CASSYDRDTEAFF
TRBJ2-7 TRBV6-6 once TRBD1 TGTGCCAGCAGACCCGGACAGGGGGTATCCTACGAGCAGTACTTC CASRPGQGVSYEQYF
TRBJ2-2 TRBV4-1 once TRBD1 TGCGCCAGCAGCCAACGAGACAGGGAGTCCGGGGAACTGTTTTTT CASSQRDRESGELFF
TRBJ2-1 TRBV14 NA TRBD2 TGTGCCAGCAGCCAAGATCTCCCTAGCGGGAGTAATGAGCAGTTCTTC CASSQDLPSGSNEQFF
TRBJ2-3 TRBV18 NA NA TGTGCCAGCTCACCACCGTTTGGCACAGATACGCAGTATTTT CASSPPFGTDTQYF
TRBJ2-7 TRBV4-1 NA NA TGCGCCAGCAGCCAAGATCAACGGAAGGAGCAGTACTTC CASSQDQRKEQYF
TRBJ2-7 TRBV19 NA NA TGTGCCAGTAGTACCTTACTGGCCTACGAGCAGTACTTC CASSTLLAYEQYF
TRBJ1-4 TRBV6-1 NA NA TGTGCCAGCAGTGAAAGAGCCGACAGGCGGGGTGAAAAACTGTTTTTT CASSERADRRGEKLFF
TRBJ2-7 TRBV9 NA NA TGTGCCAGCAGCGTAGGCTCTAGCTACGAGCAGTACTTC CASSVGSSYEQYF
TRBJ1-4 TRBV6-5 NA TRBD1 TGTGCCAGCAGTTTCGGACAGGTTAATGAAAAACTGTTTTTT CASSFGQVNEKLFF
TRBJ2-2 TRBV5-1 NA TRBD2 TGCGCCAGCAGCTCACTAGCGGGGGATACCGGGGAGCTGTTTTTT CASSSLAGDTGELFF
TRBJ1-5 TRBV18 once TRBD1 TGTGCCAGCTCACCCTGGGACAGGGATCAGCCCCAGCATTTT CASSPWDRDQPQHF
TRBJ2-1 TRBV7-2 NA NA TGTGCCAGCAACCCTTTAGTTTATCAGAACAACAATGAGCAGTTCTTC CASNPLVYQNNNEQFF
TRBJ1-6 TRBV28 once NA TGTGCCAGCAGGACGGGCCGGATAAATTCACCCCTCCACTTT CASRTGRINSPLHF
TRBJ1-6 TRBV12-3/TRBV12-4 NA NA TGTGCCAGCAGCGGCTCCTATAATTCACCCCTCCACTTT CASSGSYNSPLHF
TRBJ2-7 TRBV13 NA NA TGTGCCAGCAGCTTTGCCAGGGGCGTCGAGCAGTACTTC CASSFARGVEQYF
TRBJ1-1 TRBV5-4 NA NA TGTGCCAGCAGCTTTCTGGAGGGAATGAACACTGAAGCTTTCTTT CASSFLEGMNTEAFF
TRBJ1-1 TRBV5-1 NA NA TGCGCCAGCAGCTTGTCCGGGCAGAACACTGAAGCTTTCTTT CASSLSGQNTEAFF
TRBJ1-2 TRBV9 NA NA TGTGCCAGCAGCGTAGGGGGCGGGAGCTATGGCTACACCTTC CASSVGGGSYGYTF